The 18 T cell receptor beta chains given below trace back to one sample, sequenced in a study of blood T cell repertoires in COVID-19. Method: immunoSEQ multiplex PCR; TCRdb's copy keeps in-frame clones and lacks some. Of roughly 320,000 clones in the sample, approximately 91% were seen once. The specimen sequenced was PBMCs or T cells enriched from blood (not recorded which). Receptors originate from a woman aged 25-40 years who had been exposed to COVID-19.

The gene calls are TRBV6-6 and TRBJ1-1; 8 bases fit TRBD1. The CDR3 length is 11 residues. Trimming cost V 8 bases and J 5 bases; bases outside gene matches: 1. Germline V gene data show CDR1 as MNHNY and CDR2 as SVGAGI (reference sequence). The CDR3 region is CASDRGTEAFF. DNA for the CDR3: TGTGCCAGCGACAGGGGTACTGAAGCTTTCTTT.

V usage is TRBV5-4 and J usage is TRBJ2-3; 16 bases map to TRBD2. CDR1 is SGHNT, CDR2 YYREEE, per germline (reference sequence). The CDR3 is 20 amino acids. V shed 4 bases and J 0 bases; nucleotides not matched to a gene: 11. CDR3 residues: CASSPTPGLAGGASTDTQYF. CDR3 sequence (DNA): TGTGCCAGCAGCCCTACACCGGGACTAGCGGGGGGGGCTAGCACAGATACGCAGTATTTT.

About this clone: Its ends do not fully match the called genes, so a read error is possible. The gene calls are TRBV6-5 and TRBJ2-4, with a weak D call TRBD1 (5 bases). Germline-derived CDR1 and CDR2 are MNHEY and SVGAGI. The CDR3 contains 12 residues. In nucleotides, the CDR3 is TGTGCCAGCAGTCACCAAGGACAATCCGGTGACTTC. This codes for CASSHQGQSGDF.

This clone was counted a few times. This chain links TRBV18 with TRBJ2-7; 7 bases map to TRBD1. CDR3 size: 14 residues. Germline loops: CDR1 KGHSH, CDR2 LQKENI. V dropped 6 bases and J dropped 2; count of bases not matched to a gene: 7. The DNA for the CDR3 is TGTGCCAGCTCCGCGGACAGGCAGACCTACGAGCAGTACTTC. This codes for CASSADRQTYEQYF. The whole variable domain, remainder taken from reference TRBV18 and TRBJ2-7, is NAGVMQNPRHLVRRRGQEARLRCSPMKGHSHVYWYRQLPEEGLKFMVYLQKENIIDESGMPKERFSAEFPKEGPSILRIQQVVRGDSAAYFCASSADRQTYEQYFGPGTRLTVT.

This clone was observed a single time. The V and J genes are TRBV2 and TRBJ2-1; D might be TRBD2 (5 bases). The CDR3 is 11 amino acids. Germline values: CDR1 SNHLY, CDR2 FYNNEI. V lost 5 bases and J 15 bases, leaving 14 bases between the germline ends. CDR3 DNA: TGTGCCAGCAGTTTCCATGCGGGTCCGTTCTTC. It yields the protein CASSFHAGPFF. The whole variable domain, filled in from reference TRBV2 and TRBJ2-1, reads EPEVTQTPSHQVTQMGQEVILRCVPISNHLYFYWYRQILGQKVEFLVSFYNNEISEKSEIFDDQFSVERPDGSNFTLKIRSTKLEDSAMYFCASSFHAGPFFGPGTRLTVL.

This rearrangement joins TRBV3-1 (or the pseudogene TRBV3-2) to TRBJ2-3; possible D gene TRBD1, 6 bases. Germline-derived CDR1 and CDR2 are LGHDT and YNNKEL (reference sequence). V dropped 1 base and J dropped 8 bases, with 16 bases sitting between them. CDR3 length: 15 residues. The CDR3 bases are TGTGCCAGCAGCCAAGGAAGTAGGGGGAAACCTACGCAGTATTTT. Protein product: CASSQGSRGKPTQYF.

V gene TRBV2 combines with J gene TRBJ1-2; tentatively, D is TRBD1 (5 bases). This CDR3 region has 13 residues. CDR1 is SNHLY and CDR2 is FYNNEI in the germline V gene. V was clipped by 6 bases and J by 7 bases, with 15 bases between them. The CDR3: CASSPGWGGGYTF. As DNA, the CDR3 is TGTGCCAGCAGCCCCGGGTGGGGCGGTGGCTACACCTTC.

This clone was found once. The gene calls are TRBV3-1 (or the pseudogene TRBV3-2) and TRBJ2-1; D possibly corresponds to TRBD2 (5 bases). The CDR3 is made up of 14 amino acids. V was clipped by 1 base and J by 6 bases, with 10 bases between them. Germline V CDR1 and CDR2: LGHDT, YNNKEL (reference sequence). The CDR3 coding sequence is TGTGCCAGCAGCCAAGGGAGGCAACCCAATGAGCAGTTCTTC. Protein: CASSQGRQPNEQFF.

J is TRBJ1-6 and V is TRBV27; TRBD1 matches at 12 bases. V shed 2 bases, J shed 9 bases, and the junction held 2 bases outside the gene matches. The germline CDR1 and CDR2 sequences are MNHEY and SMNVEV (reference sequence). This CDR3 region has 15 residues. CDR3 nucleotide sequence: TGTGCCAGCAGTTTAGGGACAGGGGGCGGTTCACCCCTCCACTTT. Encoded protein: CASSLGTGGGSPLHF.

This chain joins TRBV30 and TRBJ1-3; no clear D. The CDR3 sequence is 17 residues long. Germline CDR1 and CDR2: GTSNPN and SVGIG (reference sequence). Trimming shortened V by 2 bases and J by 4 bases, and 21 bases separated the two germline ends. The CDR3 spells CAWSPNSSVVVGNTIYF. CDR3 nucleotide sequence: TGTGCCTGGAGTCCGAACTCCTCGGTTGTAGTCGGAAACACCATATATTTT.

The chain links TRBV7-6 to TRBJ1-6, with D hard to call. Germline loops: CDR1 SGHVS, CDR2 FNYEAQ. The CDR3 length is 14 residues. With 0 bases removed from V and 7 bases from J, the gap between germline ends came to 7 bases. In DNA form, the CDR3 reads TGTGCCAGCAGCTTAGCGCATAGAAATTCACCCCTCCACTTT. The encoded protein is CASSLAHRNSPLHF.

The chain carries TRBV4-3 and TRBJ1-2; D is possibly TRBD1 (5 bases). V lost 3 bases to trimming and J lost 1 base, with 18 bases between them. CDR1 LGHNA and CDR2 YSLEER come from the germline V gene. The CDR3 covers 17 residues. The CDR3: CASSQIKEGPLNYGYTF. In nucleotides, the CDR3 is TGCGCCAGCAGCCAGATAAAGGAGGGACCCCTTAACTATGGCTACACCTTC.

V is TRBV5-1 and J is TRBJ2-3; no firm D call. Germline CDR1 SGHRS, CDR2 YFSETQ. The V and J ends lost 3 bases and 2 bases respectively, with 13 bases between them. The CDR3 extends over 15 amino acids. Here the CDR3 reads CASSSHTEPTDTQYF. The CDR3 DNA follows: TGCGCCAGCAGCTCCCATACAGAGCCCACAGATACGCAGTATTTT. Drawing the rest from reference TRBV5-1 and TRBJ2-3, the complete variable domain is KAGVTQTPRYLIKTRGQQVTLSCSPISGHRSVSWYQQTPGQGLQFLFEYFSETQRNKGNFPGRFSGRQFSNSRSEMNVSTLELGDSALYLCASSSHTEPTDTQYFGPGTRLTVL.

The CDR3 region has the DNA TGTGCCAGCTCTCTACAGGGTGAGGATCAGCCCCAGCATTTT. Amino acid sequence: CASSLQGEDQPQHF. This chain joins TRBV18 and TRBJ1-5; D is possibly TRBD1 (6 bases). Germline CDR1 and CDR2: KGHSH and LQKENI. Trimming cost V 6 bases and J 5 bases, with 14 bases left between them. This CDR3 is 14 amino acids long.

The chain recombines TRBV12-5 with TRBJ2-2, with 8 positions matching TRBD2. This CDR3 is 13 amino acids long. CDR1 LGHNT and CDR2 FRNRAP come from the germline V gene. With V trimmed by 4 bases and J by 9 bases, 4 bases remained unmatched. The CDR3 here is CASGWSGGRELFF. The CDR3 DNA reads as TGTGCTAGTGGTTGGAGCGGGGGCAGGGAGCTGTTTTTT. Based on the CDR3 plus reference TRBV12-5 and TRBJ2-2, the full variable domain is DARVTQTPRHKVTEMGQEVTMRCQPILGHNTVFWYRQTMMQGLELLAYFRNRAPLDDSGMPKDRFSAEMPDATLATLKIQPSEPRDSAVYFCASGWSGGRELFFGEGSRLTVL.

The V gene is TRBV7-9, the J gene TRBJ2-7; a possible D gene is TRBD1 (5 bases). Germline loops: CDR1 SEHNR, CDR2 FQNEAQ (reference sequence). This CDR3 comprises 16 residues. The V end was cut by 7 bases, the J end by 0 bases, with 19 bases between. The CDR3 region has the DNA TGTGCCAGCAAGGGGCGCCTATTAGACAACTCCTACGAGCAGTACTTC. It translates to CASKGRLLDNSYEQYF.

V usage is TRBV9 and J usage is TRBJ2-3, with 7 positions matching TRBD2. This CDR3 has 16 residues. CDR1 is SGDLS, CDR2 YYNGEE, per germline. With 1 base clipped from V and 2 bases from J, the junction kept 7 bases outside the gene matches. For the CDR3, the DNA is TGTGCCAGCAGCGTACGGACTAGTAAGGCCACAGATACGCAGTATTTT. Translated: CASSVRTSKATDTQYF.

The CDR3 spells CASSQGFTDTQYF. The CDR3 bases are TGCGCCAGCAGCCAGGGGTTCACAGATACGCAGTATTTT. The chain is built from TRBV5-1 and TRBJ2-3; tentatively, D is TRBD1 (6 bases). Trimming pared 4 bases from V and 2 bases from J, leaving 8 bases between. The CDR3 has 13 amino acids. Germline V CDR1 and CDR2: SGHRS, YFSETQ.